This T cell receptor beta chain originates from a study of T cell clonotyping in hematopoietic cell transplantation. Measured with immunoSEQ multiplex PCR; TCRdb has only the in-frame clones, and not every one. The repertoire holds more than 10,000 clones, 70% to 85% seen once, with under 6.5% in the top ten. The sequence came from a female patient between 40 and 50 years old who had an allogeneic stem cell transplant from a related donor, so T cells may come from the graft donor. Some clones in this sample may be carry-over from other donors' samples. Sequencing was performed on PBMCs, taken 100 days after allogeneic stem cell transplant.

The CDR3 protein is CASSPWVGKPQHF. CDR3 sequence (DNA): TGTGCCAGCAGTCCGTGGGTCGGGAAGCCCCAGCATTTT. V and J are TRBV6-5 and TRBJ1-5; no clear D. The CDR3 sequence is 13 residues long. Germline CDR1 reads MNHEY; CDR2 reads SVGAGI. V was clipped by 5 bases and J by 8 bases, with 13 bases between them.